One and the same sample provided the 23 T cell receptor beta chains below, sequenced in a study of blood T cell repertoires in COVID-19. Sequenced by immunoSEQ multiplex PCR; TCRdb stores in-frame clones only, minus some. The data hold fewer than 80,000 clones, with 65% to 80% observed a single time. Sequences were obtained from peripheral blood. The receptor set was obtained from a human donor in a cohort sampled during active COVID-19.

A few counts support this clone. V is TRBV18 and J is TRBJ2-2; 7 bases fit TRBD1. V gave up 3 bases and J gave up 4 bases; unmatched junction bases: 11. The germline V gene encodes CDR1 KGHSH and CDR2 LQKENI. The CDR3 runs to 17 residues. The CDR3 region has the DNA TGTGCCAGCTCACCCTCCGAGACAGGGCGGACCACCGGGGAGCTGTTTTTT. Its protein product is CASSPSETGRTTGELFF.

This chain uses TRBV5-1 with TRBJ2-7; D is undetermined. From germline, CDR1 is SGHRS and CDR2 YFSETQ. This CDR3 has 14 amino acids. The V end was cut by 3 bases, the J end by 6 bases, with 16 bases between. CDR3 amino acids: CASSSTPGSSEQYF. In DNA, the CDR3 is TGCGCCAGCAGCTCCACCCCGGGTTCGTCCGAGCAGTACTTC.

This clone was found many times. The rearrangement uses TRBV3-1 (or the pseudogene TRBV3-2) and TRBJ1-5, with D maybe TRBD1 (6 bases). The CDR3 totals 16 residues. The V gene's germline CDR1 is LGHDT and CDR2 YNNKEL (reference sequence). V was trimmed by 0 bases and J by 2 bases, leaving 11 bases between them. The CDR3 nucleotides read TGTGCCAGCAGCCAAGATCCAGGGGTTGGCAATCAGCCCCAGCATTTT. Residues: CASSQDPGVGNQPQHF.

This rearrangement joins TRBV30 to TRBJ1-1; no firm D call. Germline V gene lookup returns CDR1 GTSNPN and CDR2 SVGIG (reference sequence). The CDR3 spans 15 residues. V dropped 8 bases and J dropped 1 base, with 20 bases sitting between them. CDR3 residues: CARTGRVKGNTEAFF. The CDR3 nucleotides read TGTGCCCGAACGGGAAGGGTTAAGGGGAACACTGAAGCTTTCTTT. Variable domain in full (rest from reference TRBV30 and TRBJ1-1): SQTIHQWPATLVQPVGSPLSLECTVEGTSNPNLYWYRQAAGRGLQLLFYSVGIGQISSEVPQNLSASRPQDRQFILSSKKLLLSDSGFYLCARTGRVKGNTEAFFGQGTRLTVV.

J is TRBJ2-5 and V is TRBV14; 7 nucleotides match TRBD2. Trimming removed 4 bases from V and 7 bases from J; junction bases left unmatched: 9. The germline V gene has CDR1 SGHDN and CDR2 FVKESK. The CDR3 is 14 residues long. The CDR3 spells CASSPSGVRGTQYF. The CDR3 DNA is TGTGCCAGCAGCCCAAGCGGGGTCCGGGGGACCCAGTACTTC.

This clone was counted only a few times. The CDR3 here is CAWSRTGALSSYNSPLHF. The CDR3 DNA reads as TGTGCCTGGAGTAGGACAGGGGCCCTGAGCTCCTATAATTCACCCCTCCACTTT. The chain uses TRBV30 and TRBJ1-6, with TRBD1 matching 9 bases. This CDR3 is built from 18 residues. The germline gives CDR1 GTSNPN, CDR2 SVGIG (reference sequence). After removal of 2 bases from V and 0 bases from J, the junction contained 8 bases not matched to a gene.

This rearrangement joins TRBV19 to TRBJ2-2, with TRBD1 identical over 9 bases. Germline assignment: CDR1 LNHDA and CDR2 SQIVND (reference sequence). The CDR3 has 15 residues. V shed 6 bases and J 3 bases; nucleotides not matched to a gene: 5. In nucleotides, the CDR3 is TGTGCCAGTAGCGCTGGGACAGGGTACACCGGGGAGCTGTTTTTT. Translating it yields CASSAGTGYTGELFF. Variable domain in full (rest from reference TRBV19 and TRBJ2-2): DGGITQSPKYLFRKEGQNVTLSCEQNLNHDAMYWYRQDPGQGLRLIYYSQIVNDFQKGDIAEGYSVSREKKESFPLTVTSAQKNPTAFYLCASSAGTGYTGELFFGEGSRLTVL.

This chain uses TRBV10-3 with TRBJ1-5; the D is unclear. The length of the CDR3 is 14 residues. CDR1 and CDR2 from the germline V gene are ENHRY and SYGVKD. With 2 bases removed from V and 7 bases from J, the gap between germline ends came to 12 bases. The CDR3 DNA follows: TGTGCCATCAGTGAGGCCGGGAAACAACAGCCCCAGCATTTT. This codes for CAISEAGKQQPQHF.

This chain connects TRBV12-5 to TRBJ2-7, with a weak D call TRBD1 (6 bases). This CDR3 comprises 13 residues. V lost 7 bases and J lost 4, with 14 bases in between. Germline loops: CDR1 LGHNT, CDR2 FRNRAP. CDR3: CASVLGAGYEQYF. As DNA, the CDR3 is TGTGCTAGTGTCCTGGGGGCAGGGTACGAGCAGTACTTC.

Only one count was recorded for this clone. This chain connects TRBV5-1 to TRBJ1-5, with D maybe TRBD1 (6 bases). CDR1 and CDR2 (germline): SGHRS, YFSETQ. Trimming removed 4 bases from V and 2 bases from J, with 19 bases in between. This CDR3 has 17 amino acids. The CDR3 DNA follows: TGCGCCAGCAGCACGGAACCGGGAGGGGGTGGCAATCAGCCCCAGCATTTT. Translated, it gives CASSTEPGGGGNQPQHF.

This rearrangement joins TRBV30 to TRBJ1-1; tentative D call: TRBD1 (5 bases). Germline V gives CDR1 GTSNPN, CDR2 SVGIG (reference sequence). Trimming took 2 bases from V and 1 from J, leaving 14 bases between them. The CDR3 covers 15 residues. CDR3 bases: TGTGCCTGGAGTCGCCGCGACAGTGCGAACACTGAAGCTTTCTTT. It specifies CAWSRRDSANTEAFF. Variable domain in full (rest from reference TRBV30 and TRBJ1-1): SQTIHQWPATLVQPVGSPLSLECTVEGTSNPNLYWYRQAAGRGLQLLFYSVGIGQISSEVPQNLSASRPQDRQFILSSKKLLLSDSGFYLCAWSRRDSANTEAFFGQGTRLTVV.

This sequence joins TRBV19 and TRBJ1-2, with D possibly matching TRBD1 (6 bases). With 5 bases removed from V and 4 bases from J, the gap between germline ends came to 17 bases. This CDR3 is 15 amino acids long. CDR1 is LNHDA, CDR2 SQIVND, per germline (reference sequence). CDR3 sequence reads: CASSHPGTGIYGYTF. The CDR3 DNA sequence: TGTGCCAGTAGTCACCCCGGCACAGGGATCTATGGCTACACCTTC.

The V and J genes are TRBV11-2 and TRBJ2-5; 9 nucleotides align to TRBD2. V shed 3 bases, J shed 5 bases, and the junction held 7 bases outside the gene matches. CDR1 and CDR2 from the germline V gene are SGHAT and FQNNGV. The CDR3 loop spans 15 amino acids. CDR3 nucleotide sequence: TGTGCCAGCAGCTTCGTCGCGGGGGGGCAGGAGACCCAGTACTTC. Translated: CASSFVAGGQETQYF.

The J gene is TRBJ2-1, the V gene TRBV9, with 11 bases aligning to TRBD2. This CDR3 spans 14 amino acids. V shed 0 bases, J shed 10 bases, and the junction held 3 bases outside the gene matches. Germline V CDR1 and CDR2: SGDLS, YYNGEE. The CDR3: CASSVVTSGGEQFF. CDR3 nucleotides: TGTGCCAGCAGCGTAGTTACTAGCGGGGGAGAGCAGTTCTTC. Looking up the rest from reference TRBV9 and TRBJ2-1 gives the full variable domain: DSGVTQTPKHLITATGQRVTLRCSPRSGDLSVYWYQQSLDQGLQFLIQYYNGEERAKGNILERFSAQQFPDLHSELNLSSLELGDSALYFCASSVVTSGGEQFFGPGTRLTVL.

V gene TRBV5-5 combines with J gene TRBJ2-2; D is uncertain. Trimming left V 4 bases short and J 8 bases short, with 18 bases between. CDR3 length equals 15 residues. Germline V lookup: CDR1 SGHKS, CDR2 YYEKEE (reference sequence). DNA of the CDR3: TGTGCCAGCAGCGCAACCGGGTCCACATCTGGGGAGCTGTTTTTT. Residues: CASSATGSTSGELFF. Looking up the rest from reference TRBV5-5 and TRBJ2-2 gives the full variable domain: DAGVTQSPTHLIKTRGQQVTLRCSPISGHKSVSWYQQVLGQGPQFIFQYYEKEERGRGNFPDRFSARQFPNYSSELNVNALLLGDSALYLCASSATGSTSGELFFGEGSRLTVL.

J is TRBJ2-2 and V is TRBV7-2, with D possibly being TRBD1 (6 bases). Trimming left V 3 bases short and J 0 bases short, with 8 bases between. The CDR3 is 15 residues long. CDR1 and CDR2 (germline): SGHTA, FQGNSA. CDR3: CASSLDRPNTGELFF. The CDR3 DNA is TGTGCCAGCAGCTTGGACAGACCGAACACCGGGGAGCTGTTTTTT.

The genes are TRBV23-1 and TRBJ2-4, with 7 bases fitting TRBD1. TRBV23-1 is an open reading frame whose function is uncertain. The CDR3 is 18 amino acids. The junction had 12 bases not matched to a gene; V was cut back by 2 bases and J by 2 bases. CDR3 in DNA: TGCGCCAGCAGTCAACGGGGAAGACAGGGACCTCCCAAAAACATTCAGTACTTC. The encoded protein is CASSQRGRQGPPKNIQYF.

The V call is TRBV5-8, the J call TRBJ1-1; 7 nucleotides agree with TRBD1. V shed 2 bases and J 5 bases; nucleotides not matched to a gene: 6. In germline, CDR1 is SGHTS, CDR2 YDEGEE. The CDR3 runs to 14 residues. CDR3 sequence: CASSLLQGRTEAFF. CDR3 coding DNA: TGTGCCAGCAGCTTACTACAGGGGCGTACTGAAGCTTTCTTT. Drawing the rest from reference TRBV5-8 and TRBJ1-1, the complete variable domain is EAGVTQSPTHLIKTRGQQATLRCSPISGHTSVYWYQQALGLGLQFLLWYDEGEERNRGNFPPRFSGRQFPNYSSELNVNALELEDSALYLCASSLLQGRTEAFFGQGTRLTVV.

V usage is TRBV3-1 (or the pseudogene TRBV3-2) and J usage is TRBJ2-3; 9 bases are a match to TRBD2. CDR3 length: 15 residues. V trimming: 3 bases; J trimming: 5 bases; junction bases outside the gene matches: 6. Per germline, CDR1 LGHDT and CDR2 YNNKEL (reference sequence). The CDR3 sequence: CASSHQRGARDTQYF. The DNA of the CDR3 is TGTGCCAGCAGCCACCAGCGGGGGGCGAGAGATACGCAGTATTTT.

The rearrangement links TRBV3-1 (or the pseudogene TRBV3-2) to TRBJ1-2; 7 positions match TRBD1. The CDR3 is 13 amino acids. Germline lookup yields CDR1 LGHDT and CDR2 YNNKEL (reference sequence). V was clipped by 5 bases and J by 5 bases; unmatched bases: 5. The CDR3 region is CASSTGQMYGYTF. In nucleotides, the CDR3 is TGTGCCAGCAGCACGGGACAGATGTATGGCTACACCTTC.

Here the CDR3 DNA reads TGCGCCAGCAGCCAAGATGGGCCAGCCTCGACCGAAGAGACCCAGTACTTC. This gives the protein CASSQDGPASTEETQYF. The chain uses TRBV4-1 and TRBJ2-5; no definite D call. The V and J ends lost 0 bases and 3 bases respectively, with 17 bases between them. This CDR3 comprises 17 residues. Germline V CDR1 and CDR2: MGHRA, YSYEKL.

The chain recombines TRBV5-5 with TRBJ1-2, with 7 positions matching TRBD1. This CDR3 has 14 amino acids. The V gene end was trimmed by 1 base and the J gene end by 2 bases; junction bases not matched to a gene: 2. Germline loops: CDR1 SGHKS, CDR2 YYEKEE (reference sequence). CDR3 residues: CASSLLGGNYGYTF. In DNA form, the CDR3 reads TGTGCCAGCAGCTTGTTAGGGGGCAACTATGGCTACACCTTC.

CDR3 residues: CASSVGQATNEKLFF. CDR3 in DNA: TGTGCCAGCAGCGTAGGTCAGGCTACTAATGAAAAACTGTTTTTT. The chain has TRBV9 and TRBJ1-4, with no clear D. CDR3 length: 15 residues. CDR1 is SGDLS, CDR2 YYNGEE, per germline. V lost 0 bases, J lost 2 bases, and 8 bases lay in between.